This passage covers 19 T cell receptor beta chains from one sample sequenced in a study of PD-1 blockade in classical Hodgkin lymphoma. TCRdb's copy holds only in-frame clones and misses some; the assay was immunoSEQ multiplex PCR. The sample contains tens of thousands of clones, roughly nine tenths of which appear only once. Each and every patient relapsed after autologous stem cell transplantation, and patients got differing brentuximab vedotin exposure. Material: peripheral blood mononuclear cells (PBMCs), obtained at baseline. The receptors were sampled from a human donor with classical Hodgkin lymphoma.

The chain is built from TRBV6-5 and TRBJ2-7; 8 bases agree with TRBD1. Germline CDR1 reads MNHEY; CDR2 reads SVGAGI. The V and J ends lost 6 bases and 5 bases, in that order; junction bases with no gene match: 6. The CDR3 runs 13 residues. CDR3 in amino acids: CASSTDRGNEQYF. As DNA, the CDR3 is TGTGCCAGCAGCACCGACAGGGGAAACGAGCAGTACTTC.

The chain carries TRBV18 and TRBJ2-7; weak D call: TRBD1 (5 bases). Trimming took off 3 bases at V and 1 base at J, with 19 bases between the two ends. This CDR3 has 17 amino acids. Germline V CDR1 and CDR2: KGHSH, LQKENI. The CDR3 reads CASSPGIGEGDSYEQYF. The CDR3, as DNA: TGTGCCAGCTCACCCGGCATTGGGGAAGGGGATTCCTACGAGCAGTACTTC. Full variable domain (rest looked up from reference TRBV18 and TRBJ2-7): NAGVMQNPRHLVRRRGQEARLRCSPMKGHSHVYWYRQLPEEGLKFMVYLQKENIIDESGMPKERFSAEFPKEGPSILRIQQVVRGDSAAYFCASSPGIGEGDSYEQYFGPGTRLTVT.

The chain is built from TRBV7-8 and TRBJ2-7, with 7 bases fitting TRBD2. The CDR3 extends over 14 amino acids. J gave up 6 bases and V 5 bases, and 10 bases lay outside the gene matches. CDR1 SGHVS and CDR2 FQNEAQ come from the germline V gene. The CDR3 bases are TGTGCCAGCAGCCTGCTAGCGGATGGGTCCGAGCAGTACTTC. It encodes CASSLLADGSEQYF.

This chain connects TRBV18 to TRBJ2-3; 8 bases fit TRBD2. CDR3 length: 19 amino acids. Germline V CDR1 and CDR2: KGHSH, LQKENI. V lost 6 bases to trimming and J lost 2 bases; unmatched junction nucleotides: 19. CDR3 amino acids: CASSQDNPLEREYTDTQYF. CDR3 sequence (DNA): TGTGCCAGCTCTCAGGACAACCCTCTCGAGCGGGAGTACACAGATACGCAGTATTTT.

The chain couples TRBV5-4 to TRBJ2-7; D is possibly TRBD1 (6 bases). V was pared by 4 bases and J by 0 bases, with 17 bases between. The CDR3 consists of 16 residues. Per germline, CDR1 SGHNT and CDR2 YYREEE (reference sequence). DNA of the CDR3: TGTGCCAGCAGCGTCCTACCCCTACAGGGCTCCTACGAGCAGTACTTC. Protein sequence: CASSVLPLQGSYEQYF.

The chain employs TRBV7-8 and TRBJ1-2, with D possibly TRBD1 on 5 matching bases. CDR3 length: 12 amino acids. V was shortened by 5 bases and J by 8 bases, with 12 bases between the two germline ends. From germline, CDR1 is SGHVS and CDR2 FQNEAQ. DNA of the CDR3: TGTGCCAGCAGCCACGGGCGGGGGGGCTACACCTTC. Encoded protein: CASSHGRGGYTF.

J is TRBJ1-3 and V is TRBV5-8; D is ambiguous. Trimming took 4 bases from V and 0 from J, leaving 20 bases between them. Per the germline V gene, CDR1 is SGHTS and CDR2 is YDEGEE. The CDR3 consists of 18 residues. The CDR3 loop reads CASSPPNGRALSGNTIYF. The DNA of the CDR3 is TGTGCCAGCAGCCCCCCTAATGGGAGGGCCCTCTCTGGAAACACCATATATTTT.

V usage is TRBV9 and J usage is TRBJ2-5; the D is unclear. The CDR3 runs 16 residues. Germline V gene sequence: CDR1 SGDLS, CDR2 YYNGEE. Trimming left V 0 bases short and J 1 base short, with 13 bases between. The CDR3 sequence: CASSVAEYSFQETQYF. The DNA for the CDR3 is TGTGCCAGCAGCGTAGCTGAATACAGCTTCCAAGAGACCCAGTACTTC. Variable domain in full (rest from reference TRBV9 and TRBJ2-5): DSGVTQTPKHLITATGQRVTLRCSPRSGDLSVYWYQQSLDQGLQFLIQYYNGEERAKGNILERFSAQQFPDLHSELNLSSLELGDSALYFCASSVAEYSFQETQYFGPGTRLLVL.

The gene calls are TRBV11-2 and TRBJ2-1, with 8 bases fitting TRBD2. The J segment lost 6 bases and the V segment lost 7 bases, leaving 8 bases of the junction unmatched. Per the germline V gene, CDR1 is SGHAT and CDR2 is FQNNGV. The CDR3 runs 14 residues. CDR3: CASTFGGAFNEQFF. For the CDR3, the DNA is TGTGCCAGCACCTTCGGGGGGGCCTTCAATGAGCAGTTCTTC.

The chain couples TRBV4-1 to TRBJ1-5; no firm D call. The CDR3 runs to 15 residues. The V gene's germline CDR1 is MGHRA and CDR2 YSYEKL. The V gene lost 3 bases and the J gene lost 1 base, with 10 bases spanning the gap. DNA of the CDR3: TGCGCCAGCAGCCATTACCAGGAAAGCAATCAGCCCCAGCATTTT. Residues: CASSHYQESNQPQHF.

This chain connects TRBV5-4 to TRBJ1-2, with a tentative D call TRBD1 (6 bases). Germline V gives CDR1 SGHNT, CDR2 YYREEE (reference sequence). V lost 2 bases and J 7 bases, leaving 15 bases between the germline ends. The CDR3 loop spans 14 amino acids. CDR3 nucleotides: TGTGCCAGCAGCTTCTCCGGGGGCGCTTCTGGCTACACCTTC. Translation gives CASSFSGGASGYTF.

This chain connects TRBV18 to TRBJ2-2; D is ambiguous. Germline CDR1 KGHSH, CDR2 LQKENI. V lost 4 bases and J lost 5, with 5 bases in between. This CDR3 spans 12 amino acids. The DNA of the CDR3 is TGTGCCAGCTCACGGGGAACCGGGGAGCTGTTTTTT. Translation gives CASSRGTGELFF. The full variable domain, rest sourced from reference TRBV18 and TRBJ2-2, is NAGVMQNPRHLVRRRGQEARLRCSPMKGHSHVYWYRQLPEEGLKFMVYLQKENIIDESGMPKERFSAEFPKEGPSILRIQQVVRGDSAAYFCASSRGTGELFFGEGSRLTVL.

This clone appeared a single time. In nucleotides, the CDR3 is TGTGCCAGCAAAACGGGAGTGAATACCGGGGAGCTGTTTTTT. This encodes CASKTGVNTGELFF. The chain links TRBV27 to TRBJ2-2, with a tentative D call TRBD2 (6 bases). The V end was cut by 7 bases, the J end by 5 bases, with 14 bases between. The CDR3 loop spans 14 amino acids. Germline CDR1 is MNHEY and CDR2 is SMNVEV (reference sequence).

V is TRBV5-6 and J is TRBJ2-1, with 12 bases aligning to TRBD2. Unmatched junction bases numbered 2, after V lost 0 bases and J lost 4 bases. This CDR3 is built from 16 residues. CDR1 SGHDT and CDR2 YYEEEE come from the germline V gene. The chain's CDR3 is CASSLGLAGGYNEQFF. In nucleotides, the CDR3 is TGTGCCAGCAGCTTGGGTCTAGCGGGAGGGTACAATGAGCAGTTCTTC.

The chain combines TRBV5-1 with TRBJ2-1, with 11 nucleotides matching TRBD2. The CDR3 consists of 18 residues. The V gene end was trimmed by 0 bases and the J gene end by 7 bases; junction bases not matched to a gene: 12. Germline CDR1 is SGHRS and CDR2 is YFSETQ. CDR3 in DNA: TGCGCCAGCAGCTTGGGCCTCTCCACTAGCGGGGGAGGGAATGAGCAGTTCTTC. As protein: CASSLGLSTSGGGNEQFF.

The genes are TRBV5-1 and TRBJ2-7; D remains unclear. CDR3 length equals 15 residues. V lost 4 bases to trimming and J lost 3 bases, with 17 bases between them. Germline V CDR1 and CDR2: SGHRS, YFSETQ. CDR3: CASSPPGRIDYEQYF. The CDR3 DNA is TGCGCCAGCAGCCCTCCCGGCAGGATCGACTACGAGCAGTACTTC. Variable domain in full (rest from reference TRBV5-1 and TRBJ2-7): KAGVTQTPRYLIKTRGQQVTLSCSPISGHRSVSWYQQTPGQGLQFLFEYFSETQRNKGNFPGRFSGRQFSNSRSEMNVSTLELGDSALYLCASSPPGRIDYEQYFGPGTRLTVT.

This clone occurred once. This chain links TRBV27 with TRBJ1-1, with TRBD1 matching over 7 bases. The CDR3 has 16 residues. Germline trimming cut 4 bases from V and 4 bases from J; bases unmatched to any gene: 12. CDR1 is MNHEY, CDR2 SMNVEV, per germline (reference sequence). In DNA form, the CDR3 reads TGTGCCAGCAGTTCTAACAGGGGAGGTAAGCGCACTGAAGCTTTCTTT. It codes for CASSSNRGGKRTEAFF.

The chain combines TRBV11-2 with TRBJ2-7, with D uncertain. This CDR3 has 13 residues. Germline V gene lookup returns CDR1 SGHAT and CDR2 FQNNGV. With 5 bases removed from V and 0 bases from J, the gap between germline ends came to 8 bases. The CDR3: CASSHGFSYEQYF. The CDR3 DNA follows: TGTGCCAGCAGCCATGGTTTCTCCTACGAGCAGTACTTC.

This clone came up once. The chain uses TRBV4-1 and TRBJ1-3; D is possibly TRBD1 (6 bases). Looked up from germline, CDR1 is MGHRA and CDR2 is YSYEKL. The V end lost 0 bases, the J end lost 4 bases, and 10 bases lay between the germline ends. CDR3 size: 15 residues. CDR3 amino acids: CASSQDFGGGNTIYF. Here the CDR3 DNA reads TGCGCCAGCAGCCAAGATTTCGGGGGCGGAAACACCATATATTTT.